These T cell receptor beta chains were read from a single sample in a study of T cells in Graves' hyperthyroidism and ophthalmopathy. TCRdb passed the multiplex PCR reads through MiXCR, listing each CDR3 protein once. The sample comprises about 500,000 distinct CDR3 sequences, roughly 16% of which are singletons, and approximately 30% rests with the top ten. The sample taken for sequencing was blood. These receptors were collected from a woman aged 25 to 39 with Graves' ophthalmopathy. Both conserved end residues are part of each CDR3. D genes are given only for firm matches. Only part of the rows carry a size: once, few, many, or a class if the clone is expanded.

clone_size j_call d_call v_call cdr3_nt cdr3_aa
few TRBJ2-5 . TRBV7-6 TGTGCCAGCAGCTTGGGGTCGGGAGTAGGCCAAGAGACCCAGTACTTC CASSLGSGVGQETQYF
few TRBJ1-3 . TRBV4-2 TGTGCCAGCAGCCCAGAGACAGGAACATCCTCTGGAAACACCATATATTTT CASSPETGTSSGNTIYF
few TRBJ2-7 TRBD2 TRBV20-1 TGCAGTGCTAACGTGGCGGGAGGCCACTACGAGCAGTACTTC CSANVAGGHYEQYF
. TRBJ2-5 TRBD2 TRBV20-1 TGCAGTGCTAGGTTCTTGGGAGAAGCGGGACTCGGGGAGACCCAGTACTTC CSARFLGEAGLGETQYF
once TRBJ2-1 . TRBV30 TGTGCCTGGACCACAATACAAACAGGGAATGAGCAGTTCTTC CAWTTIQTGNEQFF
. TRBJ1-5 . TRBV19 TGTGCCAGTAGTATAGATTGGGGTTTCCAGCCCCAGCATTTT CASSIDWGFQPQHF
many TRBJ1-1 . TRBV7-8 TGTGCCAGCAGCCCCCGAACGGGTTACACTGAAGCTTTCTTT CASSPRTGYTEAFF
. TRBJ2-3 . TRBV9 TGTGCCAGCAGCGGTATTGGAGATACGCAGTATTTT CASSGIGDTQYF
few TRBJ2-1 . TRBV29-1 TGCAGCGTTGGGAGTGGGACTGAGCAGTTCTTC CSVGSGTEQFF
many TRBJ2-5 TRBD1 TRBV20-1 TGCAGTGCTACCGCAGGGGGTTTCGGAGAGACCCAGTACTTC CSATAGGFGETQYF
many TRBJ2-1 . TRBV30 TGTGCCTGGAGTGTGGCGGGGATCTACAATGAGCAGTTCTTC CAWSVAGIYNEQFF
. TRBJ2-1 TRBD1 TRBV7-8 TGTGCCAGCAGCTTAGTTGTAGGGACAGGGCCCAATGAGCAGTTCTTC CASSLVVGTGPNEQFF
many TRBJ2-7 TRBD2 TRBV5-5 TGTGCCAGCAGCTTGTCCATCCAGCGGGAGGGCTACGAGCAGTACTTC CASSLSIQREGYEQYF
. TRBJ2-6 . TRBV6-2/TRBV6-3 TGTGCCAGCAGTTACTTGGGAGGCGCTGGGGCCAACGTCCTGACTTTC CASSYLGGAGANVLTF
many TRBJ2-3 . TRBV20-1 TGCAGTGCTTACCCGGGGACAAATTCGGATACGCAGTATTTT CSAYPGTNSDTQYF
few TRBJ1-1 . TRBV12-3/TRBV12-4 TGTGCCAGCAGTTTTGTAGGAATGAACACTGAAGCTTTCTTT CASSFVGMNTEAFF
. TRBJ2-7 . TRBV20-1 TGCAGTGCTAGGCGCGGGCGGACCTCCTACGAGCAGTACTTC CSARRGRTSYEQYF
many TRBJ2-4 TRBD2 TRBV7-3 TGTGCCAGCAGTCCCCTTGGGGTGCGGGGGGGAGAACTAGCCAAAAACATTCAGTACTTC CASSPLGVRGGELAKNIQYF
many TRBJ1-1 . TRBV29-1 TGCAGCGTTCGTCAAACGGGCCTAGAGAGGGCTTTCTTT CSVRQTGLERAFF
many TRBJ2-3 . TRBV7-3 TGTGCCAGCAGCTTTTGGGGCGGGGCCACAGATACGCAGTATTTT CASSFWGGATDTQYF